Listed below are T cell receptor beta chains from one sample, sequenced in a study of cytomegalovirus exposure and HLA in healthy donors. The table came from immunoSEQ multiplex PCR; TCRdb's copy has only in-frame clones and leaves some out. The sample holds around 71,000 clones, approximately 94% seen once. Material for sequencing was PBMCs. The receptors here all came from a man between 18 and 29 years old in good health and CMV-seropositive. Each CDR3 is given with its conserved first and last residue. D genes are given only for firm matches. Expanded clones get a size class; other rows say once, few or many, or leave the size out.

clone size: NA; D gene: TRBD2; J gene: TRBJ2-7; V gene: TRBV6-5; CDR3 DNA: TGTGCCAGCAGTTACCCCCAACTAGCGGGAGGCTACGAGCAGTACTTC; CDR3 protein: CASSYPQLAGGYEQYF
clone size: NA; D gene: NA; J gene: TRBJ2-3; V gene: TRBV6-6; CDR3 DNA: TGTGCCAGCAGTTACAGGGCCTCTCAGGGGGATACGCAGTATTTT; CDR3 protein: CASSYRASQGDTQYF
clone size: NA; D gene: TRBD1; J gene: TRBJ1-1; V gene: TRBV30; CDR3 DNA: TGTGCCTACAGGGGATTGGTGAGTAGGGCTGAAGCTTTCTTT; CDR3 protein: CAYRGLVSRAEAFF
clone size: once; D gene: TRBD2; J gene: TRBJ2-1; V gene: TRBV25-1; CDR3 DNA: TGTGCCAGCAGTGAATGGGGGGGTAATGAGCAGTTCTTC; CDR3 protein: CASSEWGGNEQFF
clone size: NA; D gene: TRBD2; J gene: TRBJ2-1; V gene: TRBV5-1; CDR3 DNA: TGCGCCAGCAGCGAAGGGACTAGCGGGGGAACCAATGAGCAGTTCTTC; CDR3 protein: CASSEGTSGGTNEQFF
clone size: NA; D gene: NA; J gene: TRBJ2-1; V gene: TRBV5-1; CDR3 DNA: TGCGCCAGCAGCTTGGCCGGACAGCGTGGCTACAATGAGCAGTTCTTC; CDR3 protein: CASSLAGQRGYNEQFF
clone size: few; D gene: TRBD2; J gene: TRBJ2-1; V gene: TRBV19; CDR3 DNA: TGTGCCAGTAGTATGTTAGGGACTAGTGGTGAGCAGTTCTTC; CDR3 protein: CASSMLGTSGEQFF
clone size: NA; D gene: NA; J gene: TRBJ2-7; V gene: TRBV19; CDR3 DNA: TGTGCCAGTTCGACAGCCTCCTACGAGCAGTACTTC; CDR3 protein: CASSTASYEQYF
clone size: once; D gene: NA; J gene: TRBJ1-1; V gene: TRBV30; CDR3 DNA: TGTGCCTGGATATTCAAACGGACAGACGTGAACACTGAAGCTTTCTTT; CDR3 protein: CAWIFKRTDVNTEAFF
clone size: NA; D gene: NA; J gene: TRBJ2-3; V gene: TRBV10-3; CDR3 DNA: TGTGCCATCAGTGACCGGGGGAGCACAGATACGCAGTATTTT; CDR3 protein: CAISDRGSTDTQYF
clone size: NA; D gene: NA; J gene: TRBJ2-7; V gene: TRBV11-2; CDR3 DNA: TGTGCCAGCAGCTTAGGACAGAACACAGCCTACGAGCAGTACTTC; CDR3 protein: CASSLGQNTAYEQYF
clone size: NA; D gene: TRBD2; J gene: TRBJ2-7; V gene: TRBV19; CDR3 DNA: TGTGCCAGTAGTGACCGGGACGGACCGGGACTAGCCCACGAGCAGTACTTC; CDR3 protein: CASSDRDGPGLAHEQYF
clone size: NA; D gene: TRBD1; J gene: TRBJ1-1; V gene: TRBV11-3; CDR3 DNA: TGTGCCAGCAGCTTACGTACGGCAGGGGGAGAGGACACTGAAGCTTTCTTT; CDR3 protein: CASSLRTAGGEDTEAFF
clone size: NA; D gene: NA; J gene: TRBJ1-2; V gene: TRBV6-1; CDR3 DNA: TGTGCCAGCAGTGAATCACGGGAGGAGGGTCACTATGGCTACACCTTC; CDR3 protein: CASSESREEGHYGYTF
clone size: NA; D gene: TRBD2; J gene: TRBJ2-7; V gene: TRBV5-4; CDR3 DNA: TGTGCCAGCAGCTCCCCCGGGACTAGCGGGGCCGCCTACGAGCAGTACTTC; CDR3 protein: CASSSPGTSGAAYEQYF
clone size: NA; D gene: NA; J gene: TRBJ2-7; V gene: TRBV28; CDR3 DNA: TGTGCCAGCAGTCTCCGGAATAGCGGTCGCGAGCAGTACTTC; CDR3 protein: CASSLRNSGREQYF
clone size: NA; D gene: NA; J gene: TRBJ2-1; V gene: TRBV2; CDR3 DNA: TGTGCCAGCACACAGGGAGAAAGGGAAATTCCTGAGCAGTTCTTC; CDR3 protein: CASTQGEREIPEQFF
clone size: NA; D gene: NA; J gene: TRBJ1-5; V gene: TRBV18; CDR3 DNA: TGTGCCAGCTCACCGGAACAGGCTGGGCAGCCCCAGCATTTT; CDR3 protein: CASSPEQAGQPQHF
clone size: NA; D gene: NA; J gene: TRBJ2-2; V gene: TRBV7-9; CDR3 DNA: TGTGCCAGCAGCTTGTCCGGGTCCGGGAACGCGAACACCGGGGAGCTGTTTTTT; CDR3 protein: CASSLSGSGNANTGELFF
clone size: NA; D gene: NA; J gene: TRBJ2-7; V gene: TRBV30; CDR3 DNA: TGTGCCTGGAGTGTAGGAGGGATAGACTACGAGCAGTACTTC; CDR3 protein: CAWSVGGIDYEQYF
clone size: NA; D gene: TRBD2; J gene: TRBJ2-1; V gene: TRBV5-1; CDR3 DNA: TGCGCCAGCAGAATAGCGGGGGGCCCCAACAATGAGCAGTTCTTC; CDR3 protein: CASRIAGGPNNEQFF
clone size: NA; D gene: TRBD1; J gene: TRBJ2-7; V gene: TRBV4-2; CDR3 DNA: TGTGCCAGCAGCCAAGAGCGTGGGACAGGGTCCCGCGAGCAGTACTTC; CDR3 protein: CASSQERGTGSREQYF
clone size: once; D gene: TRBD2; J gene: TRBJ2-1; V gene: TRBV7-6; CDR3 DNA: TGTGCCAGCACCCTTAGCGGGGCTTCCTACAATGAGCAGTTCTTC; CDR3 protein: CASTLSGASYNEQFF